This TCR beta chain was sequenced for a study of CD8 T cells in Susac syndrome. Treatment-naive patients with stable or active relapsing-remitting disease served as multiple sclerosis controls. A quantity of about 0.45 to 1 ug RNA underwent reverse transcription using random hexamers. Each CDR3 protein gets one entry after TCRdb re-called the immunoSEQ multiplex PCR reads with MiXCR. The table has roughly 200,000 distinct CDR3 sequences, nearly 97% seen once. Germline V gene sequence: CDR1 SGDLS, CDR2 YYNGEE. V shed 5 bases and J shed 3 bases, with 11 bases lying between them. CDR3 size: 13 residues. The sequenced material came from CD4+ T cells from PBMCs. The V and J genes are TRBV9 and TRBJ1-1; the D gene is possibly TRBD1 (5 bases). The sequence was collected from a human donor with multiple sclerosis. The CDR3 DNA is TGTGCCAGCAGTCGGGACCGGGACACTGAAGCTTTCTTT. Its protein is CASSRDRDTEAFF.